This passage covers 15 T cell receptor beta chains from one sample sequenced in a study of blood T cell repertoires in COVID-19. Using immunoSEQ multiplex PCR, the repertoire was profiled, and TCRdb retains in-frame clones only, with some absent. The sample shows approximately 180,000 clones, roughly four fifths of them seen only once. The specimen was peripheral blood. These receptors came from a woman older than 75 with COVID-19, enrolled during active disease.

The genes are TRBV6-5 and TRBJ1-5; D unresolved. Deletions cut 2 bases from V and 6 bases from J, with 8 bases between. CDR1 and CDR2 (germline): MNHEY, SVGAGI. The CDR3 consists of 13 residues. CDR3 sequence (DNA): TGTGCCAGCAGTTACGACGGGAGTCAGCCCCAGCATTTT. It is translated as CASSYDGSQPQHF.

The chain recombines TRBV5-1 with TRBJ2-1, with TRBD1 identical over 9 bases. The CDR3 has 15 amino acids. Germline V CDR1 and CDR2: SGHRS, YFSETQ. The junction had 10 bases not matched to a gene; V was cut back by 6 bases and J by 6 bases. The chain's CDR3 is CASNLGQGIFNEQFF. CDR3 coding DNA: TGCGCCAGCAATCTCGGACAGGGGATTTTCAATGAGCAGTTCTTC. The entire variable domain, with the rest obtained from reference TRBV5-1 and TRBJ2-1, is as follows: KAGVTQTPRYLIKTRGQQVTLSCSPISGHRSVSWYQQTPGQGLQFLFEYFSETQRNKGNFPGRFSGRQFSNSRSEMNVSTLELGDSALYLCASNLGQGIFNEQFFGPGTRLTVL.

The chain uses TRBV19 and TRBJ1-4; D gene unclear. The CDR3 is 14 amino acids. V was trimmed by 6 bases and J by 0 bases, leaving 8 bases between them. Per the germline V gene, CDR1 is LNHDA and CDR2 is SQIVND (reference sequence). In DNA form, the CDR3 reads TGTGCCAGTAGGCGAACTGCAACTAATGAAAAACTGTTTTTT. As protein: CASRRTATNEKLFF.

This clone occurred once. CDR3 region: CASSSGTGRPGELRTGELFF. CDR3 nucleotide sequence: TGCGCCAGCAGCTCCGGGACAGGGAGGCCAGGGGAGTTGCGAACCGGGGAGCTGTTTTTT. The V call is TRBV5-1, the J call TRBJ2-2, with 9 bases matching TRBD1. Trimming cost V 3 bases and J 5 bases; bases outside gene matches: 20. Germline CDR1 reads SGHRS; CDR2 reads YFSETQ. CDR3 length equals 20 residues.

CDR3 loop: CASSVGADSYNEQFF. Written as DNA, the CDR3 is TGTGCCAGCAGCGTAGGAGCGGACTCCTACAATGAGCAGTTCTTC. The genes are TRBV9 and TRBJ2-1; possible D gene TRBD2, 5 bases. The CDR3 is 15 amino acids. V lost 0 bases and J 0 bases, leaving 7 bases between the germline ends. Germline lookup yields CDR1 SGDLS and CDR2 YYNGEE.

The CDR3 region is CASKAGTGDEAFF. The CDR3 DNA follows: TGTGCCAGCAAAGCCGGGACAGGGGATGAAGCTTTCTTT. The chain joins TRBV4-2 to TRBJ1-1; 10 nucleotides align to TRBD1. The CDR3 is 13 residues long. CDR1 is LGHNA and CDR2 is YNFKEQ in the germline V gene. Unmatched junction bases numbered 6, after V lost 7 bases and J lost 7 bases.

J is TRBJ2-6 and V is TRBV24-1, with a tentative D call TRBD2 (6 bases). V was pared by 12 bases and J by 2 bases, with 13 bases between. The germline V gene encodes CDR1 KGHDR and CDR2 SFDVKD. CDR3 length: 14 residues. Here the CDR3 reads CAPQRGTGANVLTF. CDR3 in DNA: TGTGCCCCACAACGGGGGACTGGGGCCAACGTCCTGACTTTC.

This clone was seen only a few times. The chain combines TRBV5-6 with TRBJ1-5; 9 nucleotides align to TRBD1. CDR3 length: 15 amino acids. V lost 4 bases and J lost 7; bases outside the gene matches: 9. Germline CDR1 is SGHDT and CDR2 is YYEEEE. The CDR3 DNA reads TGTGCCAGCAGCCGGGGACAGGGCATCCCACAGCCCCAGCATTTT. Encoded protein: CASSRGQGIPQPQHF.

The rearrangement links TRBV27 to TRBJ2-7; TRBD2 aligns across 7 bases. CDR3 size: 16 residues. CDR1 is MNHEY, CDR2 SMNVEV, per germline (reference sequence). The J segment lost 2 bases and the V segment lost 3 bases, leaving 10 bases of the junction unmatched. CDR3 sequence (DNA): TGTGCCAGCAGTTTCCTCCTAGCGGAGGGCACCTACGAGCAGTACTTC. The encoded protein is CASSFLLAEGTYEQYF.

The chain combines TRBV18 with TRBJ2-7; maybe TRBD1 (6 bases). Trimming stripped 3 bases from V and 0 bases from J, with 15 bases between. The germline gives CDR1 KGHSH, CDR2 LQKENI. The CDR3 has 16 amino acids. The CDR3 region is CASSPTRDRSSYEQYF. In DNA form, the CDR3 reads TGTGCCAGCTCACCTACTCGCGACAGGTCCTCCTACGAGCAGTACTTC.

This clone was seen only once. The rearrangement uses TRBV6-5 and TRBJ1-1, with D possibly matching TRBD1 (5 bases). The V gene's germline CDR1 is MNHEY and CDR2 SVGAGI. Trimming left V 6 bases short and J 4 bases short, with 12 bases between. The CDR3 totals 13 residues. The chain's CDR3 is CASRPGGSTEAFF. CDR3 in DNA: TGTGCCAGCAGACCCGGGGGATCCACTGAAGCTTTCTTT.

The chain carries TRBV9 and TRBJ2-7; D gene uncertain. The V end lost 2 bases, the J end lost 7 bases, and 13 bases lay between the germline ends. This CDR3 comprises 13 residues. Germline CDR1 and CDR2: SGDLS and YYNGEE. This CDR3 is CASSVAESGEQYF. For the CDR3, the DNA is TGTGCCAGCAGCGTCGCGGAAAGTGGGGAGCAGTACTTC. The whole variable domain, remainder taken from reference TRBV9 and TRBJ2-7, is DSGVTQTPKHLITATGQRVTLRCSPRSGDLSVYWYQQSLDQGLQFLIQYYNGEERAKGNILERFSAQQFPDLHSELNLSSLELGDSALYFCASSVAESGEQYFGPGTRLTVT.

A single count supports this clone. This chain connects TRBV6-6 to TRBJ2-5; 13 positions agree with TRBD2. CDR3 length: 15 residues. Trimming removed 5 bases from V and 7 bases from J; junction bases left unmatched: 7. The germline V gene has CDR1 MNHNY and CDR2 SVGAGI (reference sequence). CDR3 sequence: CASSVLAGGQGTQYF. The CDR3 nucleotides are TGTGCCAGCAGTGTACTAGCGGGGGGGCAGGGGACCCAGTACTTC.

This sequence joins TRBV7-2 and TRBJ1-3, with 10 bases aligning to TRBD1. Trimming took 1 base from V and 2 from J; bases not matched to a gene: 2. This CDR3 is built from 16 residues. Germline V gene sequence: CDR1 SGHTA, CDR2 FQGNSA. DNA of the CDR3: TGTGCCAGCAGCTTAGGTGGGACAGGGGCTGGAAACACCATATATTTT. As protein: CASSLGGTGAGNTIYF.

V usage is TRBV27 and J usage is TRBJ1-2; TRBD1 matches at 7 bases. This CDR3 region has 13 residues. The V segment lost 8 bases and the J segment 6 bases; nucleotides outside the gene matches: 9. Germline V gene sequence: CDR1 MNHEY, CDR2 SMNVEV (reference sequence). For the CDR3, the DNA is TGTGCCAGCGCCGACAGGGTTTTGAATGGCTACACCTTC. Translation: CASADRVLNGYTF.